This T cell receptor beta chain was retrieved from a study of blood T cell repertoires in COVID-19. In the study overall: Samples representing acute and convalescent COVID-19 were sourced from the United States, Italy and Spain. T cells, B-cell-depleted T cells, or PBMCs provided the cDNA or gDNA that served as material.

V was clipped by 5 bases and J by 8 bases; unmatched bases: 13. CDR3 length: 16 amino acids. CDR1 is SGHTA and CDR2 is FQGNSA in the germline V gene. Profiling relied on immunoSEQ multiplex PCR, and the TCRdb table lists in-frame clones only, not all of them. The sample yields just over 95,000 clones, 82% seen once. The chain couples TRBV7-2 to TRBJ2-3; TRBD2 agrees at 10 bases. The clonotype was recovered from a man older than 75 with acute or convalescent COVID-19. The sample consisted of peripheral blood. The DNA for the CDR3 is TGTGCCAGCAGCCCAGAAGCGGGGGGGGTTGATATTACGCAGTATTTT. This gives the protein CASSPEAGGVDITQYF. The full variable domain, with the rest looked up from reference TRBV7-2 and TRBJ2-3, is GAGVSQSPSNKVTEKGKDVELRCDPISGHTALYWYRQSLGQGLEFLIYFQGNSAPDKSGLPSDRFSAERTGGSVSTLTIQRTQQEDSAVYLCASSPEAGGVDITQYFGPGTRLTVL.